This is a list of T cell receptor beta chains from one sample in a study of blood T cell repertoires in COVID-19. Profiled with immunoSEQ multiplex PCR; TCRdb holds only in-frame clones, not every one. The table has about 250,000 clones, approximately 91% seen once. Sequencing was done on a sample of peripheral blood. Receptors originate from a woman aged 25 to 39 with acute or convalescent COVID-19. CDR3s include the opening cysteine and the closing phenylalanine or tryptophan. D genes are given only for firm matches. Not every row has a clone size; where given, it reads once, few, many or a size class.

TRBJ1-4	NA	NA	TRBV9	CASSATGATNEKLFF	TGTGCCAGCAGCGCGACAGGTGCAACTAATGAAAAACTGTTTTTT
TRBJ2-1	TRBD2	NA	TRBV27	CASGDYYNEQFF	TGTGCCAGCGGGGACTACTACAATGAGCAGTTCTTC
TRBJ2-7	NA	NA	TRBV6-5	CASSYSDSSYEQYF	TGTGCCAGCAGTTACTCAGACAGCTCCTACGAGCAGTACTTC
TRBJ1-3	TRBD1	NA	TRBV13	CASSSRQGAAGNTIYF	TGTGCCAGCAGCTCGAGACAGGGGGCAGCTGGAAACACCATATATTTT
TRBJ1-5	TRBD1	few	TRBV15	CATSNRDRDYQPQHF	TGTGCCACCAGCAATCGGGACAGAGATTATCAGCCCCAGCATTTT
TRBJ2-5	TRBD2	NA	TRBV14	CASSQVKGEGLIRAIKETQYF	TGTGCCAGCAGCCAAGTTAAAGGGGAGGGCCTTATCCGAGCAATAAAAGAGACCCAGTACTTC
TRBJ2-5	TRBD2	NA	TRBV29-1	CSVEDPTSSKKEETQYF	TGCAGCGTTGAAGATCCGACTAGCTCTAAGAAAGAAGAGACCCAGTACTTC
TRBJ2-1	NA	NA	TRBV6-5	CASVSGHLYNEQFF	TGTGCCAGCGTATCGGGACATCTCTACAATGAGCAGTTCTTC
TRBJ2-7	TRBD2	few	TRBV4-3	CASSQDPGLAGAEQYF	TGCGCCAGCAGCCAAGATCCCGGACTAGCGGGAGCCGAGCAGTACTTC
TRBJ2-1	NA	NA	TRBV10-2	CASSPGGPLSYNEQFF	TGCGCCAGCAGCCCCGGGGGACCCCTGTCCTACAATGAGCAGTTCTTC
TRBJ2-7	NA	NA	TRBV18	CASCTGSYEQYF	TGTGCCAGCTGCACGGGGTCCTACGAGCAGTACTTC
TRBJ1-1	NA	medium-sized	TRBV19	CASTLTETREAFF	TGTGCCAGTACCTTGACAGAGACGCGTGAAGCTTTCTTT
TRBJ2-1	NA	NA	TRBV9	CASSVQGKYNEQFF	TGTGCCAGCAGCGTACAGGGGAAATACAATGAGCAGTTCTTC
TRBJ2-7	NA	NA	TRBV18	CASSPPGYEQYF	TGTGCCAGCTCACCTCCGGGATATGAGCAGTACTTC
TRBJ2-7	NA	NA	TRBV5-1	CASSREHTRPRAYEQYF	TGCGCCAGCAGCCGAGAACACACGCGGCCCCGAGCCTACGAGCAGTACTTC
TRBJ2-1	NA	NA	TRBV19	CASSITRQYNEQFF	TGTGCCAGTAGTATAACAAGACAGTACAATGAGCAGTTCTTC
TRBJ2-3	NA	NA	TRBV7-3	CASSLTPRLPTDTQYF	TGTGCCAGCAGCTTAACGCCCAGACTTCCCACAGATACGCAGTATTTT
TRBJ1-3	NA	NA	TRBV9	CASSVGGTGFSGNTIYF	TGTGCCAGCAGCGTAGGGGGAACAGGTTTCTCTGGAAACACCATATATTTT
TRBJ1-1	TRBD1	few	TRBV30	CAWKRDRGSEAFF	TGTGCCTGGAAAAGGGACAGAGGAAGTGAAGCTTTCTTT
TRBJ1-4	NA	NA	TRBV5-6	CASSSARAEKLFF	TGTGCCAGCAGCTCTGCCAGGGCCGAAAAACTGTTTTTT
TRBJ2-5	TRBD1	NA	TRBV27	CASNKQGASQTQYF	TGTGCCAGCAACAAACAGGGGGCTAGTCAGACCCAGTACTTC
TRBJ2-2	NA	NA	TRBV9	CASSVASQLEELFF	TGTGCCAGCAGCGTAGCTAGCCAGCTGGAGGAGCTGTTTTTT
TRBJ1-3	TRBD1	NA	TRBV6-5	CASRQGTEPGNTIYF	TGTGCCAGCAGACAAGGGACAGAGCCTGGAAACACCATATATTTT